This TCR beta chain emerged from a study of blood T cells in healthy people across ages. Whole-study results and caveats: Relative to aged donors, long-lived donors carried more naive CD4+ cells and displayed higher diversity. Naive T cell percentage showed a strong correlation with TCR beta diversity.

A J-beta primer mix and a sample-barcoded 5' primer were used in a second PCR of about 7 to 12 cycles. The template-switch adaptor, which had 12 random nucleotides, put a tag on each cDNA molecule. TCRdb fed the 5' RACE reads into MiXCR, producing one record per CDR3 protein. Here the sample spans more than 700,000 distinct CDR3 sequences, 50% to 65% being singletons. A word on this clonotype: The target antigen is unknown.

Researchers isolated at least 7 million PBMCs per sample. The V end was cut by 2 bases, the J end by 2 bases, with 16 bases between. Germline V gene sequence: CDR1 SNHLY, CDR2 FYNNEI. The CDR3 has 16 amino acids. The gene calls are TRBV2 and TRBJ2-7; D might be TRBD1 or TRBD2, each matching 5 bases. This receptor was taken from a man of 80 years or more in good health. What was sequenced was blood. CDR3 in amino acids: CASSENPNRGPYEQYF. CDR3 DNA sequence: TGTGCCAGCAGTGAAAACCCTAACCGGGGCCCCTACGAGCAGTACTTC.